A single sample is the source of the 9 T cell receptor beta chains below, sequenced in a study of blood T cell repertoires in COVID-19 (dated by TCRdb to about 2020). The library came from the immunoSEQ multiplex PCR assay. The table was pulled from immuneACCESS by TCRdb, which kept in-frame rearrangements only. Such tables lose some clones; where checked, under half of the loss comes from unresolved V genes, and the rest has no known cause. The sample table records about 180,000 clones; approximately 80% of these occur just once. The ten largest clones add up to 6.5% to 8.5% of the sample. Sequencing was done on a sample of peripheral blood. These receptors all come from a human donor in a cohort sampled during active COVID-19.

The rearrangement links TRBV7-3 to TRBJ2-3, with D possibly matching TRBD1 (5 bases). CDR3 length: 13 amino acids. The germline V gene encodes CDR1 SGHTA and CDR2 FQGTGA. The V gene lost 4 bases and the J gene lost 4 bases, with 9 bases spanning the gap. CDR3: CASSYLGADTQYF. The DNA for the CDR3 is TGTGCCAGCAGCTACCTAGGGGCAGATACGCAGTATTTT.

This chain joins TRBV14 and TRBJ2-1, with 8 bases that match TRBD1. The CDR3 is 16 amino acids. The ends lost 3 bases at V and 3 bases at J; junction bases unmatched: 7. CDR1 is SGHDN, CDR2 FVKESK, per germline. CDR3 in amino acids: CASSQRTGWDYNEQFF. Written as DNA, the CDR3 is TGTGCCAGCAGCCAGAGGACAGGGTGGGACTACAATGAGCAGTTCTTC.

CDR3 in amino acids: CASITDPGEGEAFF. The CDR3 bases are TGTGCCAGCATCACCGATCCGGGGGAGGGTGAAGCTTTCTTT. The chain uses TRBV21-1 and TRBJ1-1. TRBV21-1 has pseudogene status. This CDR3 has 14 amino acids.

The chain uses TRBV5-4 and TRBJ2-1; tentative D call: TRBD2 (5 bases). Per germline, CDR1 SGHNT and CDR2 YYREEE (reference sequence). CDR3 length: 15 residues. V lost 2 bases, J lost 0 bases, and 9 bases lay in between. The CDR3 nucleotides read TGTGCCAGCAGCTTTAATGCGGGCTCCTACAATGAGCAGTTCTTC. Residues: CASSFNAGSYNEQFF.

The chain combines TRBV5-1 with TRBJ2-5; the D is unclear. The CDR3 covers 13 residues. Trimming left V 1 base short and J 2 bases short, with 6 bases between. Germline assignment: CDR1 SGHRS and CDR2 YFSETQ. CDR3 residues: CASSLSSQETQYF. DNA of the CDR3: TGCGCCAGCAGCTTGTCGTCTCAAGAGACCCAGTACTTC.

This chain joins TRBV9 and TRBJ1-6, with 8 bases identical to TRBD1. Germline V gene lookup returns CDR1 SGDLS and CDR2 YYNGEE. V trimming: 6 bases; J trimming: 8 bases; junction bases outside the gene matches: 7. The CDR3 covers 14 residues. The CDR3 is CASNSDRGDSPLHF. DNA for the CDR3: TGTGCCAGCAACAGCGACAGGGGTGATTCACCCCTCCACTTT.

Turning to this clone: The same CDR3 can be traced to other DNA sequences in this sample. This chain joins TRBV27 and TRBJ2-1; the match to TRBD1 covers 11 bases. The CDR3 covers 15 residues. Germline loops: CDR1 MNHEY, CDR2 SMNVEV (reference sequence). V gave up 2 bases and J gave up 3 bases; unmatched junction bases: 0. DNA for the CDR3: TGTGCCAGCAGTTTAGGGACAGGGGGCTACAATGAGCAGTTCTTC. This sequence encodes CASSLGTGGYNEQFF.

The CDR3 DNA follows: TGTGCCAGCAGCCAAGGACACTCATCCACCTACGAGCAGTACTTC. Amino acid sequence: CASSQGHSSTYEQYF. V and J are TRBV14 and TRBJ2-7; D remains unclear. V dropped 1 base and J dropped 2 bases, with 12 bases sitting between them. Germline assignment: CDR1 SGHDN and CDR2 FVKESK. The CDR3 spans 15 residues. Combining the CDR3 with reference TRBV14 and TRBJ2-7 gives the whole variable domain EAGVTQFPSHSVIEKGQTVTLRCDPISGHDNLYWYRRVMGKEIKFLLHFVKESKQDESGMPNNRFLAERTGGTYSTLKVQPAELEDSGVYFCASSQGHSSTYEQYFGPGTRLTVT.

The genes are TRBV18 and TRBJ1-1, with D possibly matching TRBD1 (6 bases). V lost 4 bases, J lost 1 base, and 7 bases lay in between. The CDR3 has 13 residues. The germline V gene has CDR1 KGHSH and CDR2 LQKENI. The CDR3 region is CASSRQENTEAFF. CDR3 coding DNA: TGTGCCAGCTCACGACAGGAGAACACTGAAGCTTTCTTT.